This T cell receptor (beta chain) was recorded in a study of human thymus T cells. V shed 5 bases, J shed 4 bases, and the junction held 7 bases outside the gene matches. In germline, CDR1 is LNHDA, CDR2 SQIVND (reference sequence). The CDR3 sequence is 15 residues long. Study-level points and caveats: Within thymic and blood repertoires, V and J gene usage appeared to be biased. Related research found strongly overlapping thymic repertoires in unrelated individuals.

Sequencing was performed with immunoSEQ multiplex PCR; in TCRdb, only in-frame clones are kept and a portion is missing. The table lists tens of thousands of clones, roughly 94% of them singletons, with around 0.037% in the top ten. The study used thymus tissue resected during corrective heart surgery. It was healthy Finnish infants having corrective surgery for congenital heart defects who were the donors. For this clone: Its target is unknown.

This chain connects TRBV19 to TRBJ2-3; 9 bases line up with TRBD1. The clonotype originates from a girl less than two years old with a congenital heart defect but otherwise immunologically healthy. The specimen sequenced was thymus tissue. The CDR3 region is CASSSRTGAADTQYF. The CDR3 nucleotides are TGTGCCAGTAGTTCTAGGACAGGGGCGGCAGATACGCAGTATTTT.